A single sample is the source of the 17 T cell receptor beta chains below, sequenced in a study of cytomegalovirus exposure and HLA in healthy donors. PCR amplification relied on 60 Vbeta primers (plus 13 Jbeta primers). The method was immunoSEQ multiplex PCR; TCRdb's version includes in-frame clones alone and lacks a portion of them. The profile covers around 99,000 clones, with 65% to 85% appearing a single time and about 3.5% taken by the ten largest. Material: PBMCs. The source is a man aged 40-49 years in good health and CMV-seronegative.

The chain links TRBV28 to TRBJ2-7; maybe TRBD2 (6 bases). Trimming shortened V by 7 bases and J by 6 bases, and 13 bases separated the two germline ends. From germline, CDR1 is MDHEN and CDR2 SYDVKM. CDR3 length: 12 residues. This CDR3 reads CASTRGTVEQYF. For the CDR3, the DNA is TGTGCCAGCACCCGAGGGACTGTCGAGCAGTACTTC.

CDR3 DNA sequence: TGTGCCAGCAGCTTTAGTCCGAACACCGGGGAGCTGTTTTTT. Translated: CASSFSPNTGELFF. The rearrangement links TRBV5-4 to TRBJ2-2, with D uncertain. From germline, CDR1 is SGHNT and CDR2 YYREEE (reference sequence). The CDR3 is 14 amino acids. V was clipped by 2 bases and J by 0 bases, with 5 bases between them.

The chain has TRBV6-5 and TRBJ2-7; D possibly corresponds to TRBD1 (5 bases). Per germline, CDR1 MNHEY and CDR2 SVGAGI. The CDR3 has 15 residues. V shed 0 bases and J shed 6 bases, with 15 bases lying between them. CDR3 nucleotides: TGTGCCAGCAGTTACTCGTACCAGGGCCAGCGCGAGCAGTACTTC. Translating gives CASSYSYQGQREQYF.

V usage is TRBV29-1 and J usage is TRBJ2-3; possibly TRBD1 for D (5 bases). The germline V and J ends were trimmed by 7 bases and 2 bases, with 13 bases remaining between them. This CDR3 has 13 amino acids. CDR1 and CDR2 from the germline V gene are SQVTM and ANQGSEA. The CDR3 here is CSAQGRNTDTQYF. The CDR3 bases are TGCAGCGCGCAGGGAAGGAACACAGATACGCAGTATTTT.

This clone was counted a few times. Germline and junction disagree at one end, which may indicate a read error. The chain is built from TRBV7-7 and TRBJ2-1, with 13 bases matching TRBD2. The CDR3 is 15 amino acids. The germline gives CDR1 SSHAT, CDR2 FNYEAQ (reference sequence). The CDR3 spells CASSAGSTSGGEQFF. The CDR3 DNA reads TGTGCTAGCAGCGCCGGGTCGACTAGCGGGGGGGAGCAGTTCTTC.

The chain joins TRBV18 to TRBJ1-1; 7 positions match TRBD1. The germline gives CDR1 KGHSH, CDR2 LQKENI. With V trimmed by 2 bases and J by 0 bases, 3 bases remained unmatched. The CDR3 totals 15 residues. The CDR3 reads CASSPGGQLNTEAFF. The CDR3 DNA reads TGTGCCAGCTCACCAGGGGGACAGTTGAACACTGAAGCTTTCTTT.

J is TRBJ2-7 and V is TRBV6-5, with TRBD2 matching 14 bases. After removal of 9 bases from V and 2 bases from J, the junction contained 6 bases not matched to a gene. CDR1 is MNHEY, CDR2 SVGAGI, per germline. The CDR3 has 15 amino acids. DNA of the CDR3: TGTGCCAGGCTACTGGGACTAGCGGGGGCCTACGAGCAGTACTTC. Translation: CARLLGLAGAYEQYF.

The chain employs TRBV5-1 and TRBJ2-3; D gene uncertain. From germline, CDR1 is SGHRS and CDR2 YFSETQ. Trimming pared 1 base from V and 0 bases from J, leaving 6 bases between. The CDR3 contains 14 residues. The CDR3, as DNA: TGCGCCAGCAGCTTGTTTACTAGCACAGATACGCAGTATTTT. Translated, it gives CASSLFTSTDTQYF.

This sequence joins TRBV21-1 and TRBJ1-2; the D call TRBD1 from the table was never checked on the DNA. TRBV21-1 is annotated as a pseudogene. CDR3 length: 13 residues. The CDR3: CASTNDRVRGYTF. CDR3 DNA: TGTGCCAGCACCAATGACAGGGTGCGAGGCTACACCTTC.

The chain links TRBV19 to TRBJ1-2; D may be TRBD1 (5 bases). Trimming pared 3 bases from V and 2 bases from J, leaving 13 bases between. Germline V lookup: CDR1 LNHDA, CDR2 SQIVND (reference sequence). The CDR3 is 15 amino acids. CDR3 in amino acids: CASSMIGDLNYGYTF. The CDR3 coding sequence is TGTGCCAGTAGTATGATCGGGGACTTAAACTATGGCTACACCTTC.

The chain has TRBV5-5 and TRBJ2-1, with 9 bases matching TRBD2. The CDR3 sequence is 14 residues long. Losses at the gene ends were 5 bases for V and 4 bases for J; bases not matched to a gene: 4. Germline V gene sequence: CDR1 SGHKS, CDR2 YYEKEE (reference sequence). CDR3 in DNA: TGTGCCAGCAGGGCGCTAGCGGGGTACAATGAGCAGTTCTTC. Amino acids: CASRALAGYNEQFF.

V and J are TRBV19 and TRBJ2-3, with 7 bases that match TRBD1. V shed 2 bases and J 6 bases; nucleotides not matched to a gene: 8. Germline V lookup: CDR1 LNHDA, CDR2 SQIVND (reference sequence). The CDR3 spans 15 residues. CDR3 loop: CASSIIDRVADTQYF. The CDR3, as DNA: TGTGCCAGTAGTATAATAGACAGGGTCGCCGATACGCAGTATTTT.

This sequence joins TRBV10-3 and TRBJ1-1; TRBD1 aligns across 7 bases. Germline V gene data show CDR1 as ENHRY and CDR2 as SYGVKD. Losses at the gene ends were 8 bases for V and 6 bases for J; bases not matched to a gene: 9. The CDR3 totals 13 residues. In nucleotides, the CDR3 is TGTGCCATCCGCAACCCACAGGGGCCTGAAGCTTTCTTT. This sequence encodes CAIRNPQGPEAFF.

The chain has TRBV27 and TRBJ2-7, with D uncertain. Trimming cost V 7 bases and J 0 bases, with 13 bases left between them. The CDR3 sequence is 14 residues long. CDR1 and CDR2 (germline): MNHEY, SMNVEV (reference sequence). The CDR3, as DNA: TGTGCCAGCAATAGCAGAATAAACTCCTACGAGCAGTACTTC. Residues: CASNSRINSYEQYF.

The CDR3 here is CASSQDRGGNTEAFF. CDR3 in DNA: TGTGCCAGCAGTCAAGACAGGGGGGGTAACACTGAAGCTTTCTTT. The V and J genes are TRBV6-5 and TRBJ1-1, with TRBD1 matching over 9 bases. The CDR3 runs 15 residues. Germline assignment: CDR1 MNHEY and CDR2 SVGAGI. Trimming took 5 bases from V and 2 from J; bases not matched to a gene: 6.

The CDR3 coding sequence is TGCGCCAGCAGCTCCAGCGGGGGGGCTTATACGCAGTATTTT. This encodes CASSSSGGAYTQYF. The chain recombines TRBV5-1 with TRBJ2-3; 10 bases are a match to TRBD2. This CDR3 has 14 amino acids. The V gene end was trimmed by 3 bases and the J gene end by 7 bases; junction bases not matched to a gene: 5. Germline lookup yields CDR1 SGHRS and CDR2 YFSETQ. The whole variable domain, remainder taken from reference TRBV5-1 and TRBJ2-3, is KAGVTQTPRYLIKTRGQQVTLSCSPISGHRSVSWYQQTPGQGLQFLFEYFSETQRNKGNFPGRFSGRQFSNSRSEMNVSTLELGDSALYLCASSSSGGAYTQYFGPGTRLTVL.

In its sample, this clone was seen once. V and J are TRBV2 and TRBJ1-1, with D possibly matching TRBD1 (6 bases). With 5 bases removed from V and 1 base from J, the gap between germline ends came to 11 bases. CDR3 size: 14 residues. Germline lookup yields CDR1 SNHLY and CDR2 FYNNEI. CDR3 in DNA: TGTGCCAGCAGTAGGTGGACAGAGAACACTGAAGCTTTCTTT. It translates to CASSRWTENTEAFF.